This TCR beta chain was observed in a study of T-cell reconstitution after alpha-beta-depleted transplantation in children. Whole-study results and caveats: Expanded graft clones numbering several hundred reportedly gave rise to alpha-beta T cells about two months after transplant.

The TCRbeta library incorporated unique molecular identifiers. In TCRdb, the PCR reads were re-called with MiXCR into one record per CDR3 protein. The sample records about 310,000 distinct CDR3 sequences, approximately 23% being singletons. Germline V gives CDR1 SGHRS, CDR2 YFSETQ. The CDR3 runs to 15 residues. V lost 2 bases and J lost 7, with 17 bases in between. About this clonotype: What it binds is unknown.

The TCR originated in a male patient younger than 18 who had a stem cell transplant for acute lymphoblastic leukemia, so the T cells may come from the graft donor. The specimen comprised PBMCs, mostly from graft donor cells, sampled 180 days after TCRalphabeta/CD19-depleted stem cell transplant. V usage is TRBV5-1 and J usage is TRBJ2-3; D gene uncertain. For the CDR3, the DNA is TGCGCCAGCAGCTTTGGGCCGGAGTTGGGGAATACGCAGTATTTT. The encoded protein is CASSFGPELGNTQYF.